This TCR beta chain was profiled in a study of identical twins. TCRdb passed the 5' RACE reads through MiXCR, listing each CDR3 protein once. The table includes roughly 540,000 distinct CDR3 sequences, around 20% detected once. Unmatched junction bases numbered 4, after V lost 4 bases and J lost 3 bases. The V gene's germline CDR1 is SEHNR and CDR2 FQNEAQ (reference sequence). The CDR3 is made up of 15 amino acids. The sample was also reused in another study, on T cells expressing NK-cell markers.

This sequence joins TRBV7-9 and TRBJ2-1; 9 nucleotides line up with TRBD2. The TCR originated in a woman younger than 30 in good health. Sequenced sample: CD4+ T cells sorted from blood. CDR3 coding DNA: TGTGCCAGCAGCTCTAGCGGGGCCCTCTACAATGAGCAGTTCTTC. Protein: CASSSSGALYNEQFF.